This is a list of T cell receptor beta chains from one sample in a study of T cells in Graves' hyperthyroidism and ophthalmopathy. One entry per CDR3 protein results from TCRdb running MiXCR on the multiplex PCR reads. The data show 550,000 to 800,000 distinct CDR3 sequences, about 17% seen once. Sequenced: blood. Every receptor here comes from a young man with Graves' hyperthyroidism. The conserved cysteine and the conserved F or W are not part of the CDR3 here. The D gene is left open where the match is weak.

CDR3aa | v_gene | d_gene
ASSVIAGARDEQY | TRBV4-2 | TRBD2
ASSGGQVTSGYT | TRBV19 | TRBD1
ASSSYRGGETQY | TRBV28 | .
ATRGGVYQETQY | TRBV2 | .
ASSLDAGGQTQY | TRBV7-2 | TRBD2
ASSLAATQPQH | TRBV12-3/TRBV12-4 | .
ASSEARVELF | TRBV6-1 | .
SASRSGVETEAF | TRBV20-1 | .
SAGQNILYEQF | TRBV29-1 | .
ASSQSTRWGQMPYEQY | TRBV14 | TRBD1
ASSTRAGGAGYGYT | TRBV27 | TRBD1
ASSSVKLAGGYNEQF | TRBV11-3 | TRBD2
ASSPFPPPQETQY | TRBV18 | .
ASRAGGANTEAF | TRBV7-3 | TRBD1
AISGTKTSGAHYEQY | TRBV10-3 | TRBD2
ASSVRGTLSQPQH | TRBV27 | .
AQRAQGGELF | TRBV19 | .
ASSETSGGVETQY | TRBV2 | TRBD2
ASSLGGLGGSGYT | TRBV28 | .
ASSPRRSYEQY | TRBV27 | .
ATQESGRASEQF | TRBV24-1 | TRBD2
ASRVVQLGPGTNEKLF | TRBV10-1 | .
ASSYPDREGTQY | TRBV6-5 | .
ASSQQGPRTDTQY | TRBV6-2/TRBV6-3 | .
ASSILGAGTGELF | TRBV19 | .
AGGTGGNEQF | TRBV2 | TRBD1
ASSSPGLDTIY | TRBV7-6 | .
ASSPNLGGGNTIY | TRBV18 | .
ASILWGSGNTDTQY | TRBV7-2 | TRBD2
ASSPLPGQGAEQY | TRBV18 | TRBD1
ASSDQGDEKLF | TRBV3-1 | .
ASRPRTYVTETQY | TRBV6-1 | .
ASSGGTGGSEQY | TRBV5-1 | TRBD1
ASRTTGGVYEQY | TRBV5-6 | TRBD1
ASSQDPGTYYEQY | TRBV3-1 | .
ASSRPPTGTPFNEQF | TRBV7-9 | .
ASSPRGTGNTEAF | TRBV12-3/TRBV12-4 | TRBD1
ASSYTGTGGWRKAF | TRBV11-3 | TRBD1
ASSSQGKGTYEQY | TRBV11-3 | .
ASRRRGAGELF | TRBV19 | TRBD2
SVAAASVETQY | TRBV29-1 | .
ASNSVPSGSRDTQY | TRBV12-3/TRBV12-4 | TRBD2
ASSASTGGQQY | TRBV12-3/TRBV12-4 | TRBD1
ASSVGGRNNSPLH | TRBV9 | .
ASSPPGARPEESYYGYT | TRBV12-3/TRBV12-4 | .
ASSSPSGRAKNIQY | TRBV7-2 | TRBD2
ASSFGLADMYNEQF | TRBV7-2 | TRBD2
ASSLQRDRTGELF | TRBV7-2 | .
ASSLGGQGNSPLH | TRBV5-4 | TRBD1
ASNPSGLAGVHEQF | TRBV28 | TRBD2
ASSSQGAGSPLH | TRBV25-1 | TRBD1
ASSQDGGGYTDTQY | TRBV4-3 | .